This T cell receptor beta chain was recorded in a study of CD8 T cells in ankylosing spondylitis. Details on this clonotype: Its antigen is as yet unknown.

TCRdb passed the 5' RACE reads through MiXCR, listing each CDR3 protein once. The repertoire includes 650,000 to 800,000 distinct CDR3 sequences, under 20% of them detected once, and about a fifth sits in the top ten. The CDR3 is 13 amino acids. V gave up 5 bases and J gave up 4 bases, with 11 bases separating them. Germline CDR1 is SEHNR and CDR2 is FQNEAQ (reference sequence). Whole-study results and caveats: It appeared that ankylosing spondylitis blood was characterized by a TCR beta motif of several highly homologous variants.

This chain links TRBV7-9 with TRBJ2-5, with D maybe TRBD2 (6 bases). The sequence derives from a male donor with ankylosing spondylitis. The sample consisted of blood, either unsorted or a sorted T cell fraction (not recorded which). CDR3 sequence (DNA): TGTGCCAGCAGCGGAGGGGTACTAGAGACCCAGTACTTC. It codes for CASSGGVLETQYF.